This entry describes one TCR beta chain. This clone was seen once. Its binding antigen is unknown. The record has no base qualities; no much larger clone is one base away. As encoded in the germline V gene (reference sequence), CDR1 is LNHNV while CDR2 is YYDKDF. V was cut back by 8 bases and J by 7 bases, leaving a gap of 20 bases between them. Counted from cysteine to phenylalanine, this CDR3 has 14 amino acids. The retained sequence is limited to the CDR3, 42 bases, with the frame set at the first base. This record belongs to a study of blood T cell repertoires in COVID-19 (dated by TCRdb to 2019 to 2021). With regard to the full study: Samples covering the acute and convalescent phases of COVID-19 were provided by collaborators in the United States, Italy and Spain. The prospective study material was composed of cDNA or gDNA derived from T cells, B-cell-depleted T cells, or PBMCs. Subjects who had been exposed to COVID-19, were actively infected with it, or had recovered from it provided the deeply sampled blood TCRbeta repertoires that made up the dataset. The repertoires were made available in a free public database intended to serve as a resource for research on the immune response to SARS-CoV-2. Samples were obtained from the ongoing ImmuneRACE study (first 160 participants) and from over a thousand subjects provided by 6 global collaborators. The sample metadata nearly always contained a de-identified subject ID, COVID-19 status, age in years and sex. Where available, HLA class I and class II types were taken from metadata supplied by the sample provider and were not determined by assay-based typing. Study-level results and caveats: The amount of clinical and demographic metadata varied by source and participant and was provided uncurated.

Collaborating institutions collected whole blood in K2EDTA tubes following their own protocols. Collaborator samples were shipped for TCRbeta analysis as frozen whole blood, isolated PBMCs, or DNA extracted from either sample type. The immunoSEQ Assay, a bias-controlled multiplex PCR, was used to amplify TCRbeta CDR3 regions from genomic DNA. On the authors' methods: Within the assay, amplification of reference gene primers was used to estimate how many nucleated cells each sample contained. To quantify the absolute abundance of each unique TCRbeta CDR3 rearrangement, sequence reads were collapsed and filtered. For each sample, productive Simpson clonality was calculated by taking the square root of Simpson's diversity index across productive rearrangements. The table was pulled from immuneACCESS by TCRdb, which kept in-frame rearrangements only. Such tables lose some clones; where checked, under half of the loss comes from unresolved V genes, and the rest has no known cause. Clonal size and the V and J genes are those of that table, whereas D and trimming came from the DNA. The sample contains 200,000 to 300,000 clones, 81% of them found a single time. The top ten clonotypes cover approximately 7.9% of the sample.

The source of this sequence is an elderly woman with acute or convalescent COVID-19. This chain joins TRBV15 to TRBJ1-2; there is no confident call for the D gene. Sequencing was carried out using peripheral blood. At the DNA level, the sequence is TGTGCCACCGCCGGGAACAGTTTATTGCGTGGCTACACCTTC. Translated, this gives CATAGNSLLRGYTF.